A single sample gave rise to the 29 T cell receptor beta chains below, sequenced in a study of identical twins. From the 5' RACE reads, TCRdb called clonotypes with MiXCR, one entry per CDR3 protein. The sample lists roughly 250,000 distinct CDR3 sequences, around an eighth occurring once. Sequencing used memory (CD45RO+) T cells sorted from blood. Receptors were obtained from a young woman in good health.

This clonotype was picked up many times. The CDR3 reads CASSHADRVSETQYF. The CDR3 region has the DNA TGCGCCAGCAGCCACGCCGACAGGGTATCTGAGACCCAGTACTTC. V is TRBV5-1 and J is TRBJ2-5; 7 bases are a match to TRBD1. Trimming cost V 4 bases and J 5 bases; bases outside gene matches: 11. CDR1 and CDR2 (germline): SGHRS, YFSETQ. The CDR3 totals 15 residues.

CDR3 sequence reads: CASSIVASPSFEQYF. CDR3 coding DNA: TGTGCCAGTAGTATAGTTGCTAGCCCGTCGTTTGAGCAGTACTTC. The chain links TRBV19 to TRBJ2-7, with D perhaps TRBD2 (5 bases). Trimming left V 1 base short and J 7 bases short, with 17 bases between. The CDR3 has 15 residues. CDR1 is LNHDA, CDR2 SQIVND, per germline (reference sequence).

J is TRBJ2-1 and V is TRBV12-3 or TRBV12-4; D uncertain. CDR3 size: 13 residues. With 1 base removed from V and 9 bases from J, the gap between germline ends came to 10 bases. The DNA of the CDR3 is TGTGCCAGCAGTTTAGGTTCCCACATTGAGCAGTTCTTC. It yields the protein CASSLGSHIEQFF.

J is TRBJ1-4 and V is TRBV2; weak D call: TRBD1 (5 bases). The CDR3 is 16 amino acids. CDR1 and CDR2 from the germline V gene are SNHLY and FYNNEI. Trimming took 6 bases from V and 8 from J, leaving 22 bases between them. CDR3 amino acids: CASSDSLVREGEKLFF. The CDR3 DNA is TGTGCCAGCAGCGATTCCTTGGTCAGGGAAGGGGAAAAACTGTTTTTT.

The chain recombines TRBV9 with TRBJ2-7; D perhaps matches TRBD2 (5 bases). From germline, CDR1 is SGDLS and CDR2 YYNGEE. Trimming left V 3 bases short and J 3 bases short, with 13 bases between. The CDR3 is 14 amino acids. CDR3 DNA sequence: TGTGCCAGCAGCGCTAGGACTGAAAGCTACGAGCAGTACTTC. Its protein product is CASSARTESYEQYF.

The sample holds a few counts of this clonotype. V gene TRBV18 combines with J gene TRBJ1-6; TRBD1 is a possible D gene (5 bases). Deletions cut 0 bases from V and 7 bases from J, with 7 bases between. The CDR3 runs to 14 residues. Germline V lookup: CDR1 KGHSH, CDR2 LQKENI. Here the CDR3 DNA reads TGTGCCAGCTCACCACCGGAGGGGAATTCACCCCTCCACTTT. This translates into CASSPPEGNSPLHF.

This clonotype occurred a few times. The CDR3 spells CASSLQGARTDEQYF. In DNA, the CDR3 is TGTGCCAGTAGTCTACAGGGGGCGCGGACGGACGAGCAGTACTTC. The gene calls are TRBV19 and TRBJ2-7; 9 bases match TRBD1. CDR3 size: 15 residues. Unmatched junction bases numbered 10, after V lost 5 bases and J lost 5 bases. Germline V CDR1 and CDR2: LNHDA, SQIVND (reference sequence).

The V gene is TRBV6-5, the J gene TRBJ2-1; TRBD2 is a possible D gene (6 bases). The germline CDR1 and CDR2 sequences are MNHEY and SVGAGI. CDR3 length: 14 amino acids. The V end was cut by 0 bases, the J end by 10 bases, with 13 bases between. The CDR3 protein is CASSYSSSEGEQFF. CDR3 DNA: TGTGCCAGCAGTTACTCGTCTAGCGAGGGGGAGCAGTTCTTC.

The CDR3 here is CASTMSSEQFF. CDR3 coding DNA: TGTGCCAGCACTATGTCCTCGGAGCAGTTCTTC. The J gene is TRBJ2-1, the V gene TRBV11-3; D call uncertain. The germline V and J ends were trimmed by 7 bases and 10 bases, with 11 bases remaining between them. The germline V gene encodes CDR1 SGHNT and CDR2 YENEEA. The CDR3 spans 11 residues.

CDR3: CASRQGASGYTF. The CDR3 DNA reads TGTGCCAGCAGACAGGGGGCCTCTGGCTACACCTTC. The J gene is TRBJ1-2, the V gene TRBV25-1; 9 positions match TRBD1. Trimming at V came to 6 bases and at J to 7 bases, leaving 3 bases not matched to a gene. The CDR3 is made up of 12 amino acids. Germline V gives CDR1 MGHDK, CDR2 SYGVNS.

This clonotype was detected a few times. The V call is TRBV3-1, the J call TRBJ1-2, with TRBD1 matching 8 bases. Germline-derived CDR1 and CDR2 are LGHDT and YNNKEL (reference sequence). The trim removed 9 bases at V and 3 bases at J, leaving 3 bases unmatched. The CDR3 is 12 residues long. The CDR3 sequence: CASTTGDYGYTF. The CDR3, as DNA: TGTGCCAGTACGACAGGGGACTATGGCTACACCTTC. Full variable domain (outside the CDR3, taken from reference TRBV3-1 and TRBJ1-2): DTAVSQTPKYLVTQMGNDKSIKCEQNLGHDTMYWYKQDSKKFLKIMFSYNNKELIINETVPNRFSPKSPDKAHLNLHINSLELGDSAVYFCASTTGDYGYTFGSGTRLTVV.

The J gene is TRBJ2-5, the V gene TRBV25-1; a possible D gene is TRBD2 (5 bases). The CDR3 is 15 residues long. V lost 4 bases, J lost 4 bases, and 16 bases lay in between. CDR1 MGHDK and CDR2 SYGVNS come from the germline V gene. The CDR3 loop is CASSALGVYSETQYF. CDR3 DNA sequence: TGTGCCAGCAGTGCCCTCGGGGTTTATTCAGAGACCCAGTACTTC.

This clonotype was counted between two and nine times. The rearrangement uses TRBV19 and TRBJ2-5; 9 bases are a match to TRBD2. Germline-derived CDR1 and CDR2 are LNHDA and SQIVND (reference sequence). The V segment lost 8 bases and the J segment 7 bases; nucleotides outside the gene matches: 14. The CDR3 is 15 amino acids. The CDR3 DNA is TGTGCCAGTTCCGCGGGGGGGCTCTCCCAGGGGACCCAGTACTTC. This gives the protein CASSAGGLSQGTQYF.

This clonotype was recorded many times. DNA of the CDR3: TGCGCCAGCAGCTTGGGGTCAGAAGATACGCAGTATTTT. Amino acids: CASSLGSEDTQYF. The chain employs TRBV5-1 and TRBJ2-3; the D is unclear. V lost 0 bases to trimming and J lost 5 bases, with 7 bases between them. Per germline, CDR1 SGHRS and CDR2 YFSETQ. The CDR3 is 13 amino acids.

The chain recombines TRBV5-1 with TRBJ1-4; possibly TRBD1 for D (6 bases). Trimming cost V 4 bases and J 3 bases, with 16 bases left between them. This CDR3 has 16 amino acids. In germline, CDR1 is SGHRS, CDR2 YFSETQ. The CDR3 region has the DNA TGCGCCAGCAGCCTGGGGGCGACCGGAGCTAATGAAAAACTGTTTTTT. Its translation is CASSLGATGANEKLFF. The full variable domain, rest sourced from reference TRBV5-1 and TRBJ1-4, is KAGVTQTPRYLIKTRGQQVTLSCSPISGHRSVSWYQQTPGQGLQFLFEYFSETQRNKGNFPGRFSGRQFSNSRSEMNVSTLELGDSALYLCASSLGATGANEKLFFGSGTQLSVL.

This sequence joins TRBV6-5 and TRBJ1-5, with TRBD1 as a possible D gene (5 bases). The ends were cut back, 4 bases at V and 4 bases at J, with 8 bases in the middle. From germline, CDR1 is MNHEY and CDR2 SVGAGI. The CDR3 length is 13 residues. CDR3 DNA: TGTGCCAGCAGTTGGGACCGAAATCAGCCCCAGCATTTT. Amino acid sequence: CASSWDRNQPQHF.

This clonotype was observed a few times. The rearrangement uses TRBV20-1 and TRBJ1-1, with 7 bases aligning to TRBD1. V was clipped by 3 bases and J by 3 bases; unmatched bases: 7. The CDR3 contains 14 residues. In germline, CDR1 is DFQATT, CDR2 SNEGSKA (reference sequence). The CDR3 DNA is TGCAGTGCTAGTATGTCAGGGGGGTACACTGAAGCTTTCTTT. Its protein is CSASMSGGYTEAFF.

This chain uses TRBV27 with TRBJ2-7; maybe TRBD1 (5 bases). The V and J ends lost 7 bases and 5 bases respectively, with 15 bases between them. The CDR3 contains 13 residues. From germline, CDR1 is MNHEY and CDR2 SMNVEV (reference sequence). The DNA for the CDR3 is TGTGCCAGCACTTCTAGGGGTACCAACGAGCAGTACTTC. Translated, it gives CASTSRGTNEQYF.

This clonotype came up a few times. The V and J genes are TRBV20-1 and TRBJ2-5; tentative D call: TRBD2 (6 bases). Germline CDR1 and CDR2: DFQATT and SNEGSKA (reference sequence). V was cut by 6 bases and J by 2 bases, with 13 bases left in between. The CDR3 is 13 amino acids. This chain's CDR3 is CSATGTLQETQYF. The DNA for the CDR3 is TGCAGTGCGACCGGGACTTTACAAGAGACCCAGTACTTC.

The V gene is TRBV7-6, the J gene TRBJ2-1; D tentatively reads TRBD1 or TRBD2 (5 bases each). Germline loops: CDR1 SGHVS, CDR2 FNYEAQ. There are 16 residues in the CDR3. The V end lost 5 bases, the J end lost 0 bases, and 14 bases lay between the germline ends. CDR3 in amino acids: CASSPGYGNSYNEQFF. CDR3 in DNA: TGTGCCAGCAGCCCAGGGTACGGGAACTCCTACAATGAGCAGTTCTTC.

The V gene is TRBV18, the J gene TRBJ2-7; 12 positions match TRBD1. Trimming at V came to 3 bases and at J to 4 bases, leaving 1 base not matched to a gene. CDR1 and CDR2 (germline): KGHSH, LQKENI. This CDR3 spans 14 amino acids. CDR3 residues: CASSPGQGAYEQYF. The CDR3 DNA is TGTGCCAGCTCACCGGGACAGGGGGCTTACGAGCAGTACTTC.

The table lists this clonotype with a few counts. The rearrangement uses TRBV29-1 and TRBJ1-1; D is unclear. The V end was cut by 4 bases, the J end by 2 bases, with 17 bases between. This CDR3 has 15 amino acids. From germline, CDR1 is SQVTM and CDR2 ANQGSEA. The DNA for the CDR3 is TGCAGCGTTGGTGGCGGGGTAGGGTACAACACTGAAGCTTTCTTT. Its protein is CSVGGGVGYNTEAFF. The whole variable domain, remainder taken from reference TRBV29-1 and TRBJ1-1, is SAVISQKPSRDICQRGTSLTIQCQVDSQVTMMFWYRQQPGQSLTLIATANQGSEATYESGFVIDKFPISRPNLTFSTLTVSNMSPEDSSIYLCSVGGGVGYNTEAFFGQGTRLTVV.

This chain connects TRBV10-1 to TRBJ2-7, with TRBD1 matching over 7 bases. CDR1 and CDR2 (germline): WNHNN, SYGVQD (reference sequence). After removal of 10 bases from V and 1 base from J, the junction contained 4 bases not matched to a gene. The CDR3 runs 12 residues. As DNA, the CDR3 is TGCGCCAAAGGGGGCAGATCCTACGAGCAGTACTTC. Translated, it gives CAKGGRSYEQYF.

This clonotype was recorded a few times. This chain joins TRBV2 and TRBJ2-5; a possible D gene is TRBD2 (6 bases). This CDR3 has 13 amino acids. Germline-derived CDR1 and CDR2 are SNHLY and FYNNEI. Trimming pared 3 bases from V and 4 bases from J, leaving 9 bases between. The CDR3 reads CASSDGGAETQYF. CDR3 in DNA: TGTGCCAGCAGTGATGGAGGGGCAGAGACCCAGTACTTC.

The chain employs TRBV7-9 and TRBJ1-5, with D uncertain. The V and J ends lost 1 base and 11 bases respectively, with 18 bases between them. Germline-derived CDR1 and CDR2 are SEHNR and FQNEAQ (reference sequence). CDR3 size: 15 residues. CDR3 loop: CASSLDSSFGGSQHF. The CDR3 DNA sequence: TGTGCCAGCAGCTTAGATAGCAGTTTCGGAGGGTCCCAGCATTTT.

This clonotype has at least ten counts. This sequence joins TRBV7-8 and TRBJ1-5; TRBD1 matches 7 bases. This CDR3 region has 14 residues. After removal of 5 bases from V and 4 bases from J, the junction contained 5 bases not matched to a gene. Germline CDR1 is SGHVS and CDR2 is FQNEAQ. For the CDR3, the DNA is TGTGCCAGCAGCCGACAGGGAGTTAATCAGCCCCAGCATTTT. Translation gives CASSRQGVNQPQHF.

The rearrangement links TRBV6-1 to TRBJ1-1; weak D call: TRBD1 (5 bases). Germline V gene sequence: CDR1 MNHNS, CDR2 SASEGT. The CDR3 is 14 amino acids. The V gene lost 5 bases and the J gene lost 6 bases, with 16 bases spanning the gap. The CDR3: CASSPGRGVPEAFF. The CDR3 DNA is TGTGCCAGCAGTCCCGGCCGGGGGGTCCCTGAAGCTTTCTTT.

This clonotype was observed once. V usage is TRBV6-1 and J usage is TRBJ2-7, with 12 bases identical to TRBD2. The CDR3 has 15 amino acids. Germline V lookup: CDR1 MNHNS, CDR2 SASEGT. The V segment lost 7 bases and the J segment 2 bases; nucleotides outside the gene matches: 6. CDR3 sequence reads: CASIPRTSGAYEQYF. Here the CDR3 DNA reads TGTGCCAGCATACCTCGGACTAGCGGGGCCTACGAGCAGTACTTC.

This clonotype has ten or more counts. V usage is TRBV5-6 and J usage is TRBJ2-3; D uncertain. The V and J ends lost 3 bases and 6 bases respectively, with 23 bases between them. This CDR3 spans 17 amino acids. CDR1 and CDR2 from the germline V gene are SGHDT and YYEEEE. The CDR3 region has the DNA TGTGCCAGCAGCTCTACCGCAGACCGTCATCGGGTGGATACGCAGTATTTT. Translation: CASSSTADRHRVDTQYF.